This T cell receptor (beta chain) was observed in a study of naive and memory T cell subsets. This clonotype is labeled as medium-sized. Germline CDR1 reads SNHLY; CDR2 reads FYNNEI. The CDR3 is made up of 15 amino acids. Trimming removed 6 bases at V and 2 bases at J, with 16 bases between. Reverse transcription of blood and skin TCR RNA was primed at alpha and beta constant regions. Ligated cDNA underwent four rounds of PCR with nested alpha and beta constant region primers and SP2. TCRdb re-called the 5' RACE reads with MiXCR, one entry per CDR3 protein. The table shows tens of thousands of distinct CDR3 sequences, with around a quarter occurring only once. Adult healthy volunteers gave 2.5 ml peripheral blood for whole-blood RNA. TCR cDNA received a 3' ligated oligonucleotide that carried a UMI.

This rearrangement joins TRBV2 to TRBJ2-5, with TRBD2 as a possible D gene (6 bases). The source is a female donor in good health. CDR3: CASSRLTRSQETQYF. The CDR3 DNA reads TGTGCCAGCAGCCGACTGACTAGATCTCAAGAGACCCAGTACTTC.